This T cell receptor beta chain comes out of a study of blood T cell repertoires in COVID-19. This CDR3 has 18 residues. Trimming stripped 1 base from V and 3 bases from J, with 18 bases between. CDR1 and CDR2 (germline): KGHDR, SFDVKD. The repertoire was sequenced with immunoSEQ multiplex PCR; TCRdb's copy has only in-frame clones and lacks some. The top ten hold roughly 5% of the sample, which has tens of thousands of clones, 70% to 90% seen once. The specimen sequenced was peripheral blood. The source is a man aged 65-85 years with acute or convalescent COVID-19. This sequence joins TRBV24-1 and TRBJ2-1; a possible D gene is TRBD1 (6 bases). The DNA for the CDR3 is TGTGCCACCAGTGATTTACGGCAGGGGTTCCCCGACTACAATGAGCAGTTCTTC. As protein: CATSDLRQGFPDYNEQFF.